The rows below give T cell receptor beta chains drawn from one sample of a study of blood T cell repertoires in COVID-19. Data came from immunoSEQ multiplex PCR; TCRdb stores just in-frame clones and leaves some out. The sample consists of over 200,000 clones, around nine tenths of them appearing once. The sample comprised peripheral blood. The receptors originated from a woman aged 60-75 years with acute or convalescent COVID-19. Each CDR3 is given with its conserved first and last residue. D genes are given only for firm matches. Clone size is not always given. Where it is, it says once, few, many or a class for expanded clones.

D gene: NA; clone size: NA; J gene: TRBJ1-2; V gene: TRBV5-8; CDR3 protein: CASHDPGRTYGYTF; CDR3 DNA: TGTGCCAGCCACGATCCAGGGAGGACCTATGGCTACACCTTC
D gene: NA; clone size: NA; J gene: TRBJ1-2; V gene: TRBV19; CDR3 protein: CAIIDRSKNYGYTF; CDR3 DNA: TGTGCCATAATAGACAGATCCAAAAACTATGGCTACACCTTC
D gene: NA; clone size: NA; J gene: TRBJ1-2; V gene: TRBV18; CDR3 protein: CASSPEKTVTNYGYTF; CDR3 DNA: TGTGCCAGCTCACCAGAGAAGACAGTCACTAACTATGGCTACACCTTC
D gene: NA; clone size: NA; J gene: TRBJ1-1; V gene: TRBV10-3; CDR3 protein: CAISESPGGTEAFF; CDR3 DNA: TGTGCCATCAGTGAGTCGCCGGGGGGCACTGAAGCTTTCTTT
D gene: TRBD1; clone size: NA; J gene: TRBJ1-6; V gene: TRBV6-5; CDR3 protein: CASSMDRGNSPLHF; CDR3 DNA: TGTGCCAGCAGCATGGACAGGGGTAATTCACCCCTCCACTTT
D gene: NA; clone size: NA; J gene: TRBJ1-1; V gene: TRBV29-1; CDR3 protein: CSAFWSGGQEAFF; CDR3 DNA: TGCAGCGCCTTCTGGAGCGGGGGTCAAGAAGCTTTCTTT
D gene: NA; clone size: NA; J gene: TRBJ2-7; V gene: TRBV7-7; CDR3 protein: CASRPPQPNAYEQYF; CDR3 DNA: TGTGCCAGCAGGCCCCCACAACCGAACGCCTACGAGCAGTACTTC
D gene: TRBD1; clone size: NA; J gene: TRBJ2-5; V gene: TRBV7-3; CDR3 protein: CASSLQRGQGETQYF; CDR3 DNA: TGTGCCAGCAGCCTACAGCGGGGACAGGGAGAGACCCAGTACTTC
D gene: NA; clone size: NA; J gene: TRBJ1-1; V gene: TRBV5-5; CDR3 protein: CASSLEGGRWNTEAFF; CDR3 DNA: TGTGCCAGCAGCTTGGAGGGAGGGAGATGGAACACTGAAGCTTTCTTT
D gene: TRBD1; clone size: NA; J gene: TRBJ1-2; V gene: TRBV19; CDR3 protein: CASHSTGGDYGYTF; CDR3 DNA: TGTGCCAGTCACTCGACAGGGGGCGACTATGGCTACACCTTC
D gene: NA; clone size: few; J gene: TRBJ2-2; V gene: TRBV3-1/TRBV3-2; CDR3 protein: CASSQVRETGELFF; CDR3 DNA: TGTGCCAGCAGCCAAGTACGGGAGACCGGGGAGCTGTTTTTT
D gene: TRBD1; clone size: NA; J gene: TRBJ1-1; V gene: TRBV30; CDR3 protein: CAWSEYGAGGLNTEAFF; CDR3 DNA: TGTGCCTGGAGTGAGTATGGGGCAGGGGGCTTGAACACTGAAGCTTTCTTT
D gene: TRBD1; clone size: NA; J gene: TRBJ1-6; V gene: TRBV19; CDR3 protein: CASKRTGEFFNSPLHF; CDR3 DNA: TGTGCCAGTAAACGGACAGGGGAATTTTTTAATTCACCCCTCCACTTT
D gene: NA; clone size: few; J gene: TRBJ2-7; V gene: TRBV28; CDR3 protein: CASTTQGSREQYF; CDR3 DNA: TGTGCCAGCACCACGCAGGGGTCTCGCGAGCAGTACTTC
D gene: TRBD1; clone size: NA; J gene: TRBJ2-4; V gene: TRBV29-1; CDR3 protein: CSVQQGSKNIQYF; CDR3 DNA: TGCAGCGTCCAACAGGGGTCCAAAAACATTCAGTACTTC
D gene: NA; clone size: NA; J gene: TRBJ2-7; V gene: TRBV4-3; CDR3 protein: CASSQGVESSYEQYF; CDR3 DNA: TGCGCCAGCAGCCAAGGTGTCGAGAGCTCCTACGAGCAGTACTTC
D gene: TRBD2; clone size: NA; J gene: TRBJ2-2; V gene: TRBV4-3; CDR3 protein: CASSQLLAGGANTGELFF; CDR3 DNA: TGCGCCAGCAGCCAGCTCCTAGCGGGAGGTGCGAACACCGGGGAGCTGTTTTTT
D gene: NA; clone size: NA; J gene: TRBJ1-3; V gene: TRBV27; CDR3 protein: CASNPTSSSGNTIYF; CDR3 DNA: TGTGCCAGCAACCCGACATCGAGCTCTGGAAACACCATATATTTT
D gene: TRBD1; clone size: NA; J gene: TRBJ1-4; V gene: TRBV5-4; CDR3 protein: CASSPTGSPNEKLFF; CDR3 DNA: TGTGCCAGCAGCCCGACAGGGTCCCCTAATGAAAAACTGTTTTTT
D gene: TRBD1; clone size: NA; J gene: TRBJ1-6; V gene: TRBV6-5; CDR3 protein: CASRQGLGSPLHF; CDR3 DNA: TGTGCCAGCCGACAGGGTTTAGGTTCACCCCTCCACTTT
D gene: NA; clone size: few; J gene: TRBJ1-3; V gene: TRBV19; CDR3 protein: CASSIDLGVDTIYF; CDR3 DNA: TGTGCCAGTAGTATAGATCTCGGGGTGGACACCATATATTTT
D gene: NA; clone size: few; J gene: TRBJ1-2; V gene: TRBV10-3; CDR3 protein: CATYTELYGYTF; CDR3 DNA: TGTGCCACCTATACAGAACTCTATGGCTACACCTTC
D gene: TRBD1; clone size: NA; J gene: TRBJ2-5; V gene: TRBV20-1; CDR3 protein: CSASVGQGPQETQYF; CDR3 DNA: TGCAGTGCTAGTGTGGGACAGGGGCCCCAAGAGACCCAGTACTTC
D gene: TRBD1; clone size: few; J gene: TRBJ2-7; V gene: TRBV19; CDR3 protein: CASSSQRTGGPYEQYF; CDR3 DNA: TGTGCCAGTAGTTCACAACGGACAGGGGGTCCCTACGAGCAGTACTTC
D gene: TRBD1; clone size: NA; J gene: TRBJ1-6; V gene: TRBV18; CDR3 protein: CASSPTGSNSPLHF; CDR3 DNA: TGTGCCAGCTCACCGACAGGGTCTAATTCACCCCTCCACTTT
D gene: TRBD2; clone size: NA; J gene: TRBJ2-7; V gene: TRBV7-6; CDR3 protein: CASSSETLADSYEQYF; CDR3 DNA: TGTGCCAGCAGCTCAGAAACCCTAGCGGACTCCTACGAGCAGTACTTC
D gene: NA; clone size: NA; J gene: TRBJ1-2; V gene: TRBV12-3/TRBV12-4; CDR3 protein: CASSYRATGYTF; CDR3 DNA: TGTGCCAGCAGCTACAGAGCTACAGGCTACACCTTC
D gene: NA; clone size: NA; J gene: TRBJ1-3; V gene: TRBV6-6; CDR3 protein: CASNRGSGSGISGNTIYF; CDR3 DNA: TGTGCCAGCAATCGGGGTTCGGGGTCTGGGATCTCTGGAAACACCATATATTTT
D gene: NA; clone size: few; J gene: TRBJ2-1; V gene: TRBV4-1; CDR3 protein: CASRDRKFF; CDR3 DNA: TGCGCCAGCCGGGATCGGAAGTTCTTC
D gene: TRBD1; clone size: NA; J gene: TRBJ1-2; V gene: TRBV7-2; CDR3 protein: CASSSGGYGYTF; CDR3 DNA: TGTGCCAGCAGCTCAGGGGGATATGGCTACACCTTC
D gene: NA; clone size: NA; J gene: TRBJ1-6; V gene: TRBV15; CDR3 protein: CATSRGSGSSYNSPLHF; CDR3 DNA: TGTGCCACCAGCAGAGGAAGTGGGAGCTCCTATAATTCACCCCTCCACTTT
D gene: NA; clone size: NA; J gene: TRBJ2-5; V gene: TRBV11-3; CDR3 protein: CASSLGGAVKETQYF; CDR3 DNA: TGTGCCAGCAGCTTAGGCGGGGCGGTGAAAGAGACCCAGTACTTC
D gene: TRBD1; clone size: NA; J gene: TRBJ1-6; V gene: TRBV2; CDR3 protein: CASTPTGGLNSPLHF; CDR3 DNA: TGTGCCAGCACCCCGACAGGGGGGCTAAATTCACCCCTCCACTTT
D gene: TRBD1; clone size: NA; J gene: TRBJ1-1; V gene: TRBV5-1; CDR3 protein: CASSPKTGGGTEAFF; CDR3 DNA: TGCGCCAGCAGCCCAAAGACAGGGGGCGGCACTGAAGCTTTCTTT
D gene: TRBD1; clone size: NA; J gene: TRBJ1-1; V gene: TRBV7-2; CDR3 protein: CASSFTGAAKDAFF; CDR3 DNA: TGTGCCAGCAGCTTTACAGGGGCGGCCAAGGACGCTTTCTTT
D gene: NA; clone size: few; J gene: TRBJ2-2; V gene: TRBV5-1; CDR3 protein: CASRVFPGRTGELFF; CDR3 DNA: TGCGCCAGCAGGGTGTTCCCAGGGCGGACCGGGGAGCTGTTTTTT
D gene: TRBD2; clone size: NA; J gene: TRBJ2-1; V gene: TRBV20-1; CDR3 protein: CSASDRLAGVNEQFF; CDR3 DNA: TGCAGTGCTAGTGATAGACTAGCGGGAGTCAATGAGCAGTTCTTC
D gene: TRBD1; clone size: few; J gene: TRBJ2-7; V gene: TRBV5-1; CDR3 protein: CASSPWTGAPYEQYF; CDR3 DNA: TGCGCCAGCAGCCCCTGGACAGGGGCCCCCTACGAGCAGTACTTC
D gene: NA; clone size: NA; J gene: TRBJ2-4; V gene: TRBV30; CDR3 protein: CAWSATPNIQYF; CDR3 DNA: TGTGCCTGGAGTGCGACTCCAAACATTCAGTACTTC
D gene: TRBD1; clone size: NA; J gene: TRBJ1-3; V gene: TRBV5-6; CDR3 protein: CASSSRTGSGNTIYF; CDR3 DNA: TGTGCCAGCAGCTCCAGGACAGGCTCTGGAAACACCATATATTTT
D gene: TRBD2; clone size: once; J gene: TRBJ2-3; V gene: TRBV30; CDR3 protein: CAWERGSDTQYF; CDR3 DNA: TGTGCCTGGGAGCGGGGTTCAGATACGCAGTATTTT
D gene: TRBD1; clone size: few; J gene: TRBJ2-5; V gene: TRBV5-4; CDR3 protein: CASSLKTGSQETQYF; CDR3 DNA: TGTGCCAGCAGCTTGAAGACAGGGTCCCAAGAGACCCAGTACTTC
D gene: NA; clone size: NA; J gene: TRBJ1-3; V gene: TRBV27; CDR3 protein: CASSSYTPDRSSGNTIYF; CDR3 DNA: TGTGCCAGCAGTTCTTATACCCCCGACAGGAGCTCTGGAAACACCATATATTTT
D gene: TRBD1; clone size: once; J gene: TRBJ1-3; V gene: TRBV18; CDR3 protein: CASSRGQEGNTIYF; CDR3 DNA: TGTGCCAGCTCGCGCGGACAGGAGGGAAACACCATATATTTT
D gene: NA; clone size: NA; J gene: TRBJ1-4; V gene: TRBV2; CDR3 protein: CASSLEGANEKLFF; CDR3 DNA: TGTGCCAGTAGCCTAGAAGGGGCAAATGAAAAACTGTTTTTT
D gene: TRBD1; clone size: NA; J gene: TRBJ1-2; V gene: TRBV5-1; CDR3 protein: CASSLAPDRGYGYTF; CDR3 DNA: TGCGCCAGCAGCTTGGCCCCAGACAGGGGATATGGCTACACCTTC
D gene: TRBD1; clone size: NA; J gene: TRBJ2-2; V gene: TRBV4-3; CDR3 protein: CASSQVLWDRSTGELFF; CDR3 DNA: TGCGCCAGCAGCCAAGTTTTATGGGACAGGTCAACCGGGGAGCTGTTTTTT
D gene: NA; clone size: NA; J gene: TRBJ1-1; V gene: TRBV6-5; CDR3 protein: CASSHQTNTEAFF; CDR3 DNA: TGTGCCAGCAGTCACCAAACTAACACTGAAGCTTTCTTT
D gene: NA; clone size: NA; J gene: TRBJ1-2; V gene: TRBV24-1; CDR3 protein: CATSEGDYYGYTF; CDR3 DNA: TGTGCCACCAGTGAAGGAGATTACTATGGCTACACCTTC